These 22 T cell receptor beta chains came from one sample sequenced in a study of blood T cell repertoires in COVID-19. Assay: immunoSEQ multiplex PCR; the TCRdb copy retains only in-frame clones and omits some. The sample carries hundreds of thousands of clones, approximately 88% recorded once. Sequencing was performed on peripheral blood. The receptor source for this set is a woman aged 25 to 39 with COVID-19, enrolled during active disease.

This chain's CDR3 is CASRGGVRYEQYF. The CDR3 nucleotides read TGTGCCAGCAGGGGCGGGGTCCGGTACGAGCAGTACTTC. The chain combines TRBV7-2 with TRBJ2-7, with D possibly being TRBD2 (6 bases). V gave up 6 bases and J gave up 4 bases, with 13 bases separating them. CDR3 size: 13 residues. CDR1 and CDR2 (germline): SGHTA, FQGNSA. Combining the CDR3 with reference TRBV7-2 and TRBJ2-7 gives the whole variable domain GAGVSQSPSNKVTEKGKDVELRCDPISGHTALYWYRQSLGQGLEFLIYFQGNSAPDKSGLPSDRFSAERTGGSVSTLTIQRTQQEDSAVYLCASRGGVRYEQYFGPGTRLTVT.

The gene calls are TRBV10-3 and TRBJ1-5, with TRBD1 matching 7 bases. The CDR3 is made up of 14 amino acids. CDR1 ENHRY and CDR2 SYGVKD come from the germline V gene. The junction had 7 bases not matched to a gene; V was cut back by 5 bases and J by 6 bases. CDR3 amino acids: CAISSRDRGQPQHF. The DNA for the CDR3 is TGTGCCATCAGTTCCCGGGACAGAGGTCAGCCCCAGCATTTT.

The rearrangement uses TRBV7-2 and TRBJ2-1; 8 positions match TRBD2. The CDR3 runs 16 residues. Germline V gene sequence: CDR1 SGHTA, CDR2 FQGNSA. Trimming cost V 5 bases and J 1 base; bases outside gene matches: 7. The CDR3 loop is CASSPLAGQSYNEQFF. The CDR3 DNA is TGTGCCAGCAGCCCTTTAGCGGGACAATCCTACAATGAGCAGTTCTTC.

The chain is built from TRBV2 and TRBJ1-2; 8 bases are a match to TRBD1. The V and J ends lost 6 bases and 13 bases, in that order; junction bases with no gene match: 10. The CDR3 extends over 12 amino acids. Germline CDR1 SNHLY, CDR2 FYNNEI. The CDR3 region is CASSPTRQGSTF. CDR3 DNA: TGTGCCAGCAGCCCGACGAGACAGGGGTCCACCTTC.

J is TRBJ2-1 and V is TRBV11-3, with 9 bases aligning to TRBD2. Germline V gene data show CDR1 as SGHNT and CDR2 as YENEEA. The CDR3 consists of 14 residues. With 1 base clipped from V and 10 bases from J, the junction kept 5 bases outside the gene matches. CDR3 in DNA: TGTGCCAGCAGCTTAGTCGGCGGGAGGGTAGAGCAGTTCTTC. Residues: CASSLVGGRVEQFF.

Written as DNA, the CDR3 is TGTGCCAGCAGCCAACAGGGGGATGAAGCTTTCTTT. It is translated as CASSQQGDEAFF. The chain has TRBV13 and TRBJ1-1; 8 positions agree with TRBD1. The length of the CDR3 is 12 residues. V was clipped by 5 bases and J by 7 bases; unmatched bases: 3. Germline CDR1 and CDR2: PRHDT and FYEKMQ (reference sequence). The whole variable domain, remainder taken from reference TRBV13 and TRBJ1-1, is AAGVIQSPRHLIKEKRETATLKCYPIPRHDTVYWYQQGPGQDPQFLISFYEKMQSDKGSIPDRFSAQQFSDYHSELNMSSLELGDSALYFCASSQQGDEAFFGQGTRLTVV.

V usage is TRBV6-4 and J usage is TRBJ2-3, with D possibly matching TRBD2 (6 bases). The CDR3 is 14 residues long. With 3 bases removed from V and 2 bases from J, the gap between germline ends came to 9 bases. Germline V gene data show CDR1 as MRHNA and CDR2 as SNTAGT. The CDR3 is CASSEGEATDTQYF. The CDR3 DNA follows: TGTGCCAGCAGTGAGGGGGAGGCCACAGATACGCAGTATTTT.

This clone was recorded only once. The rearrangement uses TRBV9 and TRBJ1-1; D may be TRBD1 (5 bases). Germline values: CDR1 SGDLS, CDR2 YYNGEE. This CDR3 has 15 amino acids. V lost 3 bases to trimming and J lost 8 bases, with 20 bases between them. CDR3 nucleotides: TGTGCCAGCAGCGCGACAGCGGGGATTCGGGGGGAAGCTTTCTTT. Amino acids: CASSATAGIRGEAFF.

This chain links TRBV12-3 or TRBV12-4 with TRBJ1-1, with 7 nucleotides matching TRBD1. V trimming: 3 bases; J trimming: 11 bases; junction bases outside the gene matches: 6. The CDR3 is 12 residues long. CDR3 residues: CASSFEGAVAFF. The CDR3 coding sequence is TGTGCCAGCAGTTTTGAGGGGGCAGTGGCTTTCTTT.

This clone was found once. The rearrangement links TRBV6-1 to TRBJ1-1; perhaps TRBD1 as D (6 bases). The V gene lost 4 bases and the J gene lost 1 base, with 16 bases spanning the gap. CDR3 length: 16 amino acids. Germline lookup yields CDR1 MNHNS and CDR2 SASEGT. As DNA, the CDR3 is TGTGCCAGCAGTGCGATATGGGGGGGCGGGAACACTGAAGCTTTCTTT. Translating it yields CASSAIWGGGNTEAFF.

In DNA form, the CDR3 reads TGCGCCAGCAGCCAAGTGGGCCATAGGGGGATGAACACTGAAGCTTTCTTT. Translating gives CASSQVGHRGMNTEAFF. The V and J genes are TRBV4-1 and TRBJ1-1, with D perhaps TRBD1 (6 bases). V lost 1 base, J lost 0 bases, and 15 bases lay in between. Looked up from germline, CDR1 is MGHRA and CDR2 is YSYEKL. The CDR3 is 17 amino acids.

The chain links TRBV4-2 to TRBJ2-3, with D maybe TRBD1 (6 bases). CDR3 length equals 16 residues. In germline, CDR1 is LGHNA, CDR2 YNFKEQ. The germline V and J ends were trimmed by 1 base and 7 bases, with 18 bases remaining between them. This CDR3 reads CASSQGLGTSANTQYF. The CDR3 DNA is TGTGCCAGCAGCCAAGGGTTAGGGACATCTGCGAATACGCAGTATTTT.

The chain is built from TRBV3-1 (or the pseudogene TRBV3-2) and TRBJ2-7, with TRBD1 matching 12 bases. Losses at the gene ends were 5 bases for V and 6 bases for J; bases not matched to a gene: 11. Germline loops: CDR1 LGHDT, CDR2 YNNKEL (reference sequence). The CDR3 contains 16 residues. The DNA for the CDR3 is TGTGCCAGCAGCAAGCAACCGGGACAGGGGGCAGCCGAGCAGTACTTC. This sequence encodes CASSKQPGQGAAEQYF.

This clone was seen once. V gene TRBV3-1 (or the pseudogene TRBV3-2) combines with J gene TRBJ1-5, with D hard to call. Germline V gene lookup returns CDR1 LGHDT and CDR2 YNNKEL (reference sequence). Trimming took off 0 bases at V and 7 bases at J, with 4 bases between the two ends. The CDR3 is 12 residues long. The CDR3 here is CASSQDGQPQHF. CDR3 coding DNA: TGTGCCAGCAGCCAAGACGGGCAGCCCCAGCATTTT.

The chain uses TRBV5-1 and TRBJ2-7; D call uncertain. Trimming shortened V by 0 bases and J by 3 bases, and 10 bases separated the two germline ends. CDR3 size: 14 residues. Germline V gene data show CDR1 as SGHRS and CDR2 as YFSETQ. The CDR3 reads CASSLARLDYEQYF. The DNA of the CDR3 is TGCGCCAGCAGCTTGGCCAGACTCGACTACGAGCAGTACTTC.

The chain has TRBV6-5 and TRBJ1-4, with 9 positions matching TRBD1. The V and J ends lost 4 bases and 9 bases, in that order; junction bases with no gene match: 3. The length of the CDR3 is 13 residues. Per the germline V gene, CDR1 is MNHEY and CDR2 is SVGAGI. The DNA for the CDR3 is TGTGCCAGCAGTTCCGGGACAGGGAAAAAACTGTTTTTT. It yields the protein CASSSGTGKKLFF.

Only one count was recorded for this clone. V is TRBV10-3 and J is TRBJ1-6; a weak D match, TRBD1 (6 bases). Trimming shortened V by 10 bases and J by 5 bases, and 15 bases separated the two germline ends. Germline values: CDR1 ENHRY, CDR2 SYGVKD. The CDR3 has 14 residues. As DNA, the CDR3 is TGTGCCACCCAGGACAGAGAAGATAATTCACCCCTCCACTTT. It specifies CATQDREDNSPLHF.

V usage is TRBV19 and J usage is TRBJ2-3; 7 bases align to TRBD1. The junction had 8 bases not matched to a gene; V was cut back by 5 bases and J by 0 bases. The CDR3 contains 16 residues. Germline V gene sequence: CDR1 LNHDA, CDR2 SQIVND (reference sequence). Here the CDR3 reads CASSARDRGSTDTQYF. The CDR3 DNA is TGTGCCAGTAGTGCCCGGGACAGAGGTAGCACAGATACGCAGTATTTT. Drawing the rest from reference TRBV19 and TRBJ2-3, the complete variable domain is DGGITQSPKYLFRKEGQNVTLSCEQNLNHDAMYWYRQDPGQGLRLIYYSQIVNDFQKGDIAEGYSVSREKKESFPLTVTSAQKNPTAFYLCASSARDRGSTDTQYFGPGTRLTVL.

This chain uses TRBV29-1 with TRBJ2-3; 9 bases are a match to TRBD1. The CDR3 contains 13 residues. Germline CDR1 reads SQVTM; CDR2 reads ANQGSEA. Trimming at V came to 4 bases and at J to 2 bases, leaving 1 base not matched to a gene. This CDR3 is CSVGDRVTDTQYF. Here the CDR3 DNA reads TGCAGCGTTGGGGACAGGGTCACAGATACGCAGTATTTT.

The chain joins TRBV28 to TRBJ1-4, with a weak D call TRBD1 (6 bases). V was pared by 3 bases and J by 2 bases, with 7 bases between. The germline CDR1 and CDR2 sequences are MDHEN and SYDVKM. The CDR3 consists of 14 residues. CDR3 DNA sequence: TGTGCCAGCAGTTTTAGGGGGACTAATGAAAAACTGTTTTTT. Translating it yields CASSFRGTNEKLFF.

The rearrangement uses TRBV24-1 and TRBJ1-4; D gene unclear. This CDR3 is built from 13 residues. V lost 9 bases to trimming and J lost 3 bases, with 10 bases between them. Germline V gene sequence: CDR1 KGHDR, CDR2 SFDVKD. DNA of the CDR3: TGTGCCACCCGGGGTGAGGCTAATGAAAAACTGTTTTTT. Encoded protein: CATRGEANEKLFF.

V usage is TRBV3-1 (or the pseudogene TRBV3-2) and J usage is TRBJ1-2, with no clear D. This CDR3 is built from 14 residues. CDR1 and CDR2 (germline): LGHDT, YNNKEL (reference sequence). V was pared by 0 bases and J by 9 bases, with 14 bases between. The CDR3 loop reads CASSQEPGAESYTF. Written as DNA, the CDR3 is TGTGCCAGCAGCCAAGAGCCGGGTGCGGAGAGCTACACCTTC.